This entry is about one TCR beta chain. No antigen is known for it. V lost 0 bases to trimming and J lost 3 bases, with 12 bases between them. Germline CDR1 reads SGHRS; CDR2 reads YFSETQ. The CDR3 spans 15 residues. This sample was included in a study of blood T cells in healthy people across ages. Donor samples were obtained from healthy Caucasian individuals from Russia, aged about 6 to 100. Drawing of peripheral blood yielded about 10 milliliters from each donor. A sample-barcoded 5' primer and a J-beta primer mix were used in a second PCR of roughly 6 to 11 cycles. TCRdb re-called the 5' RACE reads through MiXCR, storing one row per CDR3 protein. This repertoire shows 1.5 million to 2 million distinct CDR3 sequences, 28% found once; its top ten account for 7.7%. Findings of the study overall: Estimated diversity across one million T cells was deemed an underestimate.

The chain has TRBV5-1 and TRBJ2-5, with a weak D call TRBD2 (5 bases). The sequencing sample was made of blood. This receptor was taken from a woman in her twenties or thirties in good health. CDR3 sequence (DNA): TGCGCCAGCAGCTTGGCGGTGGGGAGCGAAGAGACCCAGTACTTC. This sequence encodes CASSLAVGSEETQYF. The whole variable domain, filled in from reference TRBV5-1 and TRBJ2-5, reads KAGVTQTPRYLIKTRGQQVTLSCSPISGHRSVSWYQQTPGQGLQFLFEYFSETQRNKGNFPGRFSGRQFSNSRSEMNVSTLELGDSALYLCASSLAVGSEETQYFGPGTRLLVL.